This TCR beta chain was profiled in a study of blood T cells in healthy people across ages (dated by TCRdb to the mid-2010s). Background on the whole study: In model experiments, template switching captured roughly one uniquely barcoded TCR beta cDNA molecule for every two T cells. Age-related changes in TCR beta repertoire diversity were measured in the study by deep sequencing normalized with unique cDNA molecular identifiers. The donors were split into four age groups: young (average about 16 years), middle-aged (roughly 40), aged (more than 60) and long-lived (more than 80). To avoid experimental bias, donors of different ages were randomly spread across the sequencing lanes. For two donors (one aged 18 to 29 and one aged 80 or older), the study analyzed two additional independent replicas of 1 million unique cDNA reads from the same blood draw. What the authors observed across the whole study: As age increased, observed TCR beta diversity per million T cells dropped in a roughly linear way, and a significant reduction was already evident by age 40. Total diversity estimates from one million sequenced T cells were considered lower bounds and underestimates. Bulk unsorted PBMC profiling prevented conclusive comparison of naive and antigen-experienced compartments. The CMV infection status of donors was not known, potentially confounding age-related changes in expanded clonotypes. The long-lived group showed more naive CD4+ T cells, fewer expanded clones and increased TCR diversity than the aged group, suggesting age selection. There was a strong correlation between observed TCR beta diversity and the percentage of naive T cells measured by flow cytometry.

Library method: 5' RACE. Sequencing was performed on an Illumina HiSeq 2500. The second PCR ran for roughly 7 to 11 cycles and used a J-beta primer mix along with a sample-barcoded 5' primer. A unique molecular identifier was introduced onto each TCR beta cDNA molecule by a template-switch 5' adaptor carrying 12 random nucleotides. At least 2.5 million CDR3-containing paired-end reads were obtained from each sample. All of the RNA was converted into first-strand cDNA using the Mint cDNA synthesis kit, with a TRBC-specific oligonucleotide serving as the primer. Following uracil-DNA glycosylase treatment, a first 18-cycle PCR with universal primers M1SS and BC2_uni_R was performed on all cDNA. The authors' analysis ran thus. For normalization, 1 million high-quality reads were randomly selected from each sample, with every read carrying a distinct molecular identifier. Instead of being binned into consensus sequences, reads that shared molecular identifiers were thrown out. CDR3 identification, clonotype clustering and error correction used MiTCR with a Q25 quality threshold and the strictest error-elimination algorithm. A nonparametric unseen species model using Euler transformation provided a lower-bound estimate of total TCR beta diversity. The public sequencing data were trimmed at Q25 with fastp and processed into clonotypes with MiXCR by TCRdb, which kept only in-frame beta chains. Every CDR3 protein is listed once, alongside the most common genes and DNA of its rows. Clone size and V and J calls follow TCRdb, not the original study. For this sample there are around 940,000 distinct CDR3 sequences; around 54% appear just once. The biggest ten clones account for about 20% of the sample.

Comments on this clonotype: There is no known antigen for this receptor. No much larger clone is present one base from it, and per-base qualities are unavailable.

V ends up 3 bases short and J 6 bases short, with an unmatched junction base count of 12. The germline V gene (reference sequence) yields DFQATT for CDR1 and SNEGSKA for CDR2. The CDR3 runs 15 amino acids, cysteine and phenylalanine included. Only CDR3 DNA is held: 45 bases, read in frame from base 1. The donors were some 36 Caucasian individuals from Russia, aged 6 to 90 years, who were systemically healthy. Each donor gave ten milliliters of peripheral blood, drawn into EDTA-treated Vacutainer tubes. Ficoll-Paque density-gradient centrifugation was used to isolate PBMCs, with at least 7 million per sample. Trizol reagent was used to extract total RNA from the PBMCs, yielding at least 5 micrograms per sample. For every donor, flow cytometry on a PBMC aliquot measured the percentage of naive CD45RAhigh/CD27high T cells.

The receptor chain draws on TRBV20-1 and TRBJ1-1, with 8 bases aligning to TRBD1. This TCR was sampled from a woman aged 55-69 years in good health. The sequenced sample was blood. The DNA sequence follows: TGCAGTGCTAGTAACAGGGGGGGAATCGCCGCTGAAGCTTTCTTT. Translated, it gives CSASNRGGIAAEAFF.